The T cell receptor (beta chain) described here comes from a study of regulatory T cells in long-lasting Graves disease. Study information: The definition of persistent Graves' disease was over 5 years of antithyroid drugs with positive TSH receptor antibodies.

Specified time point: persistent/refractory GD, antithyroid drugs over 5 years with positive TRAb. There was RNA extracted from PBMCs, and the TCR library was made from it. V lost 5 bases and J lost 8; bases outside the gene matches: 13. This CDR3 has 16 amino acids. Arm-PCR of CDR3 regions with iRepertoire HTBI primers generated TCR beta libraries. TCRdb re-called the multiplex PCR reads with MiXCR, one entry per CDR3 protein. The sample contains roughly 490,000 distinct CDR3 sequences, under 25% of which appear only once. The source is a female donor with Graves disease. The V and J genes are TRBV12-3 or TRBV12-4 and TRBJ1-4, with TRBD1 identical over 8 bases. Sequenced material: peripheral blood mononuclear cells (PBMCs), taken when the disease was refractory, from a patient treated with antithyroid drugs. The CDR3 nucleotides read TGTGCCAGCAGTCCACGGGACAGGAATTTTCGGGAAAAACTGTTTTTT. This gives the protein CASSPRDRNFREKLFF.